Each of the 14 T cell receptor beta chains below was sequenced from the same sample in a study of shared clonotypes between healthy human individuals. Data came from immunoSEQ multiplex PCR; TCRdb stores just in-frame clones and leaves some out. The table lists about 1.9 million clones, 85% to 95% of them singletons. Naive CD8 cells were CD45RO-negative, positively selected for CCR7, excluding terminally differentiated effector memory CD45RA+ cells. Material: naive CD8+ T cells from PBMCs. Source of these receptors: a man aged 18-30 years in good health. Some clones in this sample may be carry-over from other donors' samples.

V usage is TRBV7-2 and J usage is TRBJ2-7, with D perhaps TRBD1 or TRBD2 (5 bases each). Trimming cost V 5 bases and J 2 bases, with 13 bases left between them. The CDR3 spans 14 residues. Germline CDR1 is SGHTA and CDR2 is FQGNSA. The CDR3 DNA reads TGTGCCAGCAGCGGCCGGGACGGAACCTACGAGCAGTACTTC. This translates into CASSGRDGTYEQYF. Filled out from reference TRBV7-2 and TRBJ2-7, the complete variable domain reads GAGVSQSPSNKVTEKGKDVELRCDPISGHTALYWYRQSLGQGLEFLIYFQGNSAPDKSGLPSDRFSAERTGGSVSTLTIQRTQQEDSAVYLCASSGRDGTYEQYFGPGTRLTVT.

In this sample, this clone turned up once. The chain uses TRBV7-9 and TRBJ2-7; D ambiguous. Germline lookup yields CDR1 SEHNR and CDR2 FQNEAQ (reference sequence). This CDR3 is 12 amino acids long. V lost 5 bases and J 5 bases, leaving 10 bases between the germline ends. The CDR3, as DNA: TGTGCCAGCAGCCAAACAGTTAACGAGCAGTACTTC. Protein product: CASSQTVNEQYF. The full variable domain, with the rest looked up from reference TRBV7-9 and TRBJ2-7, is DTGVSQNPRHKITKRGQNVTFRCDPISEHNRLYWYRQTLGQGPEFLTYFQNEAQLEKSRLLSDRFSAERPKGSFSTLEIQRTEQGDSAMYLCASSQTVNEQYFGPGTRLTVT.

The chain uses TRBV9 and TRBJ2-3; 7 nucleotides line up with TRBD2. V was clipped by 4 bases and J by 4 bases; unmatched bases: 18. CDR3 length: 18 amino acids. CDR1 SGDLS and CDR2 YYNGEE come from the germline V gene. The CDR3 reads CASSPSFFPGGSADTQYF. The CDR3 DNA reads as TGTGCCAGCAGCCCGAGCTTCTTCCCGGGCGGGAGCGCAGATACGCAGTATTTT.

For the CDR3, the DNA is TGTGCCAGCAGCCAAGATAAGCGAGTGACGCGTGAAGAGACCCAGTACTTC. This translates into CASSQDKRVTREETQYF. V usage is TRBV4-2 and J usage is TRBJ2-5; no reliable D call. The germline V gene encodes CDR1 LGHNA and CDR2 YNFKEQ. Trimming shortened V by 0 bases and J by 3 bases, and 17 bases separated the two germline ends. CDR3 length: 17 residues.

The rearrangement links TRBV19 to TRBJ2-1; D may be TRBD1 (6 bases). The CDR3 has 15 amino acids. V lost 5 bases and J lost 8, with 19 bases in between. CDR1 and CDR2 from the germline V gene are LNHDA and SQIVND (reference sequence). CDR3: CASSPRRQVLDEQFF. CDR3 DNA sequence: TGTGCCAGTAGTCCTCGCCGACAGGTTTTGGATGAGCAGTTCTTC.

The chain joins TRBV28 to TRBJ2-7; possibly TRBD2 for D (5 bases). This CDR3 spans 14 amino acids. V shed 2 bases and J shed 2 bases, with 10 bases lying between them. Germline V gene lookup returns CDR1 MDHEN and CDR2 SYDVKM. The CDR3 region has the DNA TGTGCCAGCAGTTTAGTTCGGCGGGCCTACGAGCAGTACTTC. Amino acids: CASSLVRRAYEQYF.

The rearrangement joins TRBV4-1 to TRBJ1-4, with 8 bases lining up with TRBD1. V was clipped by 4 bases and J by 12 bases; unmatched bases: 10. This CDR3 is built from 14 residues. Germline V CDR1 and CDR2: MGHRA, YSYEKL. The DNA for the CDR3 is TGCGCCAGCAGCCCCCGGGACAGGACAGCTGAACTGTTTTTT. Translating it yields CASSPRDRTAELFF.

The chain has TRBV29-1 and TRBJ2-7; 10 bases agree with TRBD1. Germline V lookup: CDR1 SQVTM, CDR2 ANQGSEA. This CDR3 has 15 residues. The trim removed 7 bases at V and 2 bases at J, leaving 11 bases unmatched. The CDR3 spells CSASAGTGAPYEQYF. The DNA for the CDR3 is TGCAGCGCCTCCGCCGGGACAGGGGCACCCTACGAGCAGTACTTC.

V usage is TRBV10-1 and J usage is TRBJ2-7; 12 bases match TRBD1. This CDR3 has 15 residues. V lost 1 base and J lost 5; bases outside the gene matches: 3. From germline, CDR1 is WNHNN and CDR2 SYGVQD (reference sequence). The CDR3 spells CASSELGQGANEQYF. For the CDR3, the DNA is TGCGCCAGCAGTGAGTTGGGACAGGGGGCTAACGAGCAGTACTTC.

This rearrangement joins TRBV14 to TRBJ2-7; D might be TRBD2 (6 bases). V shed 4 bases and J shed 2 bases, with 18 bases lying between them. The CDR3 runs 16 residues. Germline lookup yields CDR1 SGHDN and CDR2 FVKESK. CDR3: CASSLGPGTGAYEQYF. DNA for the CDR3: TGTGCCAGCAGCCTTGGCCCTGGGACGGGGGCCTACGAGCAGTACTTC.

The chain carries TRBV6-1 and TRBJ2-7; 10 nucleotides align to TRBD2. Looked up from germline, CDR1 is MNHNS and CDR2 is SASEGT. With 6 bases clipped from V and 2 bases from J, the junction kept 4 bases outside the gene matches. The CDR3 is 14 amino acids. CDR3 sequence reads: CASRGLASAYEQYF. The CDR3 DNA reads TGTGCCAGCAGGGGACTAGCGTCAGCCTACGAGCAGTACTTC.

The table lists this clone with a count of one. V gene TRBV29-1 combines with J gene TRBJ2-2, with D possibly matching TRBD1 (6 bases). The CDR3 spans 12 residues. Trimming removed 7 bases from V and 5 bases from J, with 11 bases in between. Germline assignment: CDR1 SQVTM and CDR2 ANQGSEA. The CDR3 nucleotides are TGCAGCGCCAGGGGCCCAACCGGGGAGCTGTTTTTT. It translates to CSARGPTGELFF.

CDR3 sequence: CASSYSEGALDGYTF. The CDR3 DNA sequence: TGTGCCAGCAGTTACTCAGAGGGGGCCTTGGATGGCTACACCTTC. V usage is TRBV6-5 and J usage is TRBJ1-2; TRBD1 aligns across 7 bases. The germline CDR1 and CDR2 sequences are MNHEY and SVGAGI. The ends lost 0 bases at V and 6 bases at J; junction bases unmatched: 7. CDR3 length: 15 amino acids.

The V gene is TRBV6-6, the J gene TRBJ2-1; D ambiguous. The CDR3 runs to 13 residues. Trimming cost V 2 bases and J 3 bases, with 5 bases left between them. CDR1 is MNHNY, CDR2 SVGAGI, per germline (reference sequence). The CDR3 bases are TGTGCCAGCAGTTACGGGAACTACAATGAGCAGTTCTTC. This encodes CASSYGNYNEQFF.